The 29 T cell receptor beta chains listed next were all sequenced from one sample in a study of blood T cell repertoires in COVID-19. Sequencing used immunoSEQ multiplex PCR; TCRdb keeps in-frame clones, though not all of them. The sample includes fewer than 350,000 clones, about nine tenths seen only once; the top ten take approximately 5%. The sequenced sample was PBMCs or T cells enriched from blood (not recorded which). All receptors come from a man in his sixties who had recovered from COVID-19.

The V gene is TRBV12-3 or TRBV12-4, the J gene TRBJ1-2; D unresolved. Trimming removed 6 bases at V and 7 bases at J, with 15 bases between. This CDR3 region has 13 residues. CDR3 residues: CASRARRASGYTF. CDR3 coding DNA: TGTGCCAGCAGGGCGAGGAGAGCTAGTGGCTACACCTTC.

The rearrangement links TRBV23-1 to TRBJ2-7, with 10 nucleotides matching TRBD2. TRBV23-1 is an ORF, with its function uncertain. The V gene end was trimmed by 7 bases and the J gene end by 2 bases; junction bases not matched to a gene: 17. CDR3 length equals 18 residues. The DNA of the CDR3 is TGCGCCAGCACCACGAAAGGGCTAGCGGGAGAGGGAACCTACGAGCAGTACTTC. Translating gives CASTTKGLAGEGTYEQYF.

The genes are TRBV24-1 and TRBJ1-2, with 10 bases aligning to TRBD1. J lost 8 bases, V lost 7 bases, and 15 bases had no gene match. Germline-derived CDR1 and CDR2 are KGHDR and SFDVKD. The CDR3 runs 16 residues. CDR3 region: CATRAETDGTGDGYTF. The CDR3 bases are TGTGCCACCAGGGCTGAGACCGACGGGACAGGGGACGGCTACACCTTC.

V usage is TRBV24-1 and J usage is TRBJ1-5; TRBD1 might be the D (6 bases). CDR3 length equals 16 residues. V shed 5 bases and J shed 0 bases, with 13 bases lying between them. The germline V gene has CDR1 KGHDR and CDR2 SFDVKD. The CDR3 protein is CATSGARGHSNQPQHF. The CDR3, as DNA: TGTGCCACCAGTGGTGCCCGGGGACATAGCAATCAGCCCCAGCATTTT.

The J gene is TRBJ2-5, the V gene TRBV24-1, with a tentative D call TRBD1 (5 bases). V was pared by 3 bases and J by 0 bases, with 10 bases between. CDR1 and CDR2 (germline): KGHDR, SFDVKD. The CDR3 extends over 15 amino acids. CDR3 protein: CATSDPQGNQETQYF. CDR3 bases: TGTGCCACCAGTGATCCTCAGGGAAACCAAGAGACCCAGTACTTC.

This chain links TRBV11-2 with TRBJ2-2, with D perhaps TRBD2 (5 bases). CDR1 and CDR2 (germline): SGHAT, FQNNGV. V was pared by 2 bases and J by 4 bases, with 14 bases between. The CDR3 spans 16 residues. CDR3 residues: CASSLISGGGTGELFF. The DNA of the CDR3 is TGTGCCAGCAGCTTAATCTCGGGTGGAGGCACCGGGGAGCTGTTTTTT.

V usage is TRBV4-1 and J usage is TRBJ2-3; 11 nucleotides align to TRBD2. V trimming: 1 base; J trimming: 4 bases; junction bases outside the gene matches: 7. The CDR3 runs to 17 residues. CDR1 and CDR2 from the germline V gene are MGHRA and YSYEKL. For the CDR3, the DNA is TGCGCCAGCAGCCAAGGCACTCTAGCGGGAGGTGCAGATACGCAGTATTTT. This codes for CASSQGTLAGGADTQYF.

The chain has TRBV25-1 and TRBJ1-3; possible D gene TRBD1, 6 bases. This CDR3 is built from 15 residues. CDR1 is MGHDK and CDR2 is SYGVNS in the germline V gene. Trimming took 7 bases from V and 0 from J, leaving 13 bases between them. As DNA, the CDR3 is TGTGCCAGCACTACCCCAGGGGCCTCTGGAAACACCATATATTTT. Residues: CASTTPGASGNTIYF.

The V gene is TRBV7-6, the J gene TRBJ2-1; D might be TRBD1 (6 bases). Germline CDR1 is SGHVS and CDR2 is FNYEAQ. The CDR3 loop spans 16 amino acids. Trimming took 5 bases from V and 4 from J, leaving 18 bases between them. The DNA for the CDR3 is TGTGCCAGCAGCCGATTCACAGGTCAGGGGTACAATGAGCAGTTCTTC. Its translation is CASSRFTGQGYNEQFF.

The sample holds a few counts of this clone. The chain employs TRBV12-3 or TRBV12-4 and TRBJ1-4, with 7 positions matching TRBD1. The CDR3 runs to 11 residues. The V and J ends lost 2 bases and 14 bases, in that order; junction bases with no gene match: 2. The CDR3 nucleotides read TGTGCCAGCAGTTTAATGGGACAGCTGTTTTTT. It encodes CASSLMGQLFF.

This clone was detected once. This sequence joins TRBV7-8 and TRBJ2-5, with 13 bases fitting TRBD2. The CDR3 is 16 residues long. CDR1 and CDR2 (germline): SGHVS, FQNEAQ. J gave up 5 bases and V 5 bases, and 8 bases lay outside the gene matches. CDR3 sequence (DNA): TGTGCCAGCAGCCCAGGGGGGACTAGCGGGATGGAGACCCAGTACTTC. Translating it yields CASSPGGTSGMETQYF.

J is TRBJ2-2 and V is TRBV5-1; D possibly corresponds to TRBD2 (5 bases). Trimming removed 0 bases at V and 6 bases at J, with 6 bases between. This CDR3 is built from 13 residues. Looked up from germline, CDR1 is SGHRS and CDR2 is YFSETQ. Here the CDR3 reads CASSLDGAGELFF. The CDR3 DNA follows: TGCGCCAGCAGCTTGGACGGGGCCGGGGAGCTGTTTTTT.

This clone was counted once. The chain couples TRBV18 to TRBJ2-1, with 7 bases lining up with TRBD1. Germline loops: CDR1 KGHSH, CDR2 LQKENI. The trim removed 3 bases at V and 5 bases at J, leaving 10 bases unmatched. CDR3 length: 16 amino acids. This CDR3 reads CASSPLTGQVDNEQFF. In nucleotides, the CDR3 is TGTGCCAGCTCACCCCTAACTGGACAGGTTGACAATGAGCAGTTCTTC. Drawing the rest from reference TRBV18 and TRBJ2-1, the complete variable domain is NAGVMQNPRHLVRRRGQEARLRCSPMKGHSHVYWYRQLPEEGLKFMVYLQKENIIDESGMPKERFSAEFPKEGPSILRIQQVVRGDSAAYFCASSPLTGQVDNEQFFGPGTRLTVL.

The chain links TRBV10-1 to TRBJ2-3; TRBD2 matches 7 bases. Germline V gives CDR1 WNHNN, CDR2 SYGVQD (reference sequence). This CDR3 region has 16 residues. Trimming at V came to 3 bases and at J to 1 base, leaving 7 bases not matched to a gene. CDR3 sequence: CASSDFASGRTDTQYF. The CDR3 nucleotides are TGCGCCAGCAGTGATTTCGCTAGCGGCCGCACAGATACGCAGTATTTT.

The V and J genes are TRBV10-3 and TRBJ2-5; 8 bases fit TRBD2. Germline CDR1 and CDR2: ENHRY and SYGVKD. V dropped 1 base and J dropped 2; count of bases not matched to a gene: 3. The CDR3 covers 15 residues. Written as DNA, the CDR3 is TGTGCCATCAGTGAGTATGGGACTAGACAAGAGACCCAGTACTTC. Amino acids: CAISEYGTRQETQYF.

Regarding this clone: This specimen includes other DNA sequences encoding the same CDR3. The chain carries TRBV9 and TRBJ1-2, with D tentatively TRBD1 (5 bases). V was cut by 0 bases and J by 2 bases, with 5 bases left in between. The CDR3 loop spans 13 amino acids. Germline CDR1 SGDLS, CDR2 YYNGEE. The CDR3 region is CASSVDRNYGYTF. The CDR3 DNA follows: TGTGCCAGCAGCGTAGACAGGAACTATGGCTACACCTTC.

The chain is built from TRBV4-1 and TRBJ2-7, with a weak D call TRBD1 (6 bases). Trimming left V 1 base short and J 0 bases short, with 10 bases between. The germline CDR1 and CDR2 sequences are MGHRA and YSYEKL. CDR3 length: 15 amino acids. CDR3 in DNA: TGCGCCAGCAGCCAAGTAGGGGGAAGCTCCTACGAGCAGTACTTC. Translated: CASSQVGGSSYEQYF.

This clone was observed a few times. The chain links TRBV4-2 to TRBJ2-2; D is unclear. This CDR3 is 15 amino acids long. Trimming cost V 1 base and J 7 bases, with 13 bases left between them. Per the germline V gene, CDR1 is LGHNA and CDR2 is YNFKEQ. The CDR3 sequence: CASSQVGTAGGELFF. CDR3 nucleotide sequence: TGTGCCAGCAGCCAAGTCGGAACGGCAGGCGGGGAGCTGTTTTTT.

This clone has just a few counts. V is TRBV5-4 and J is TRBJ2-1, with D unresolved. The ends were cut back, 0 bases at V and 0 bases at J, with 13 bases in the middle. Germline V gives CDR1 SGHNT, CDR2 YYREEE (reference sequence). This CDR3 contains 17 residues. The CDR3 nucleotides are TGTGCCAGCAGCTTGGCCAGTTGGTCGTCCTCCTACAATGAGCAGTTCTTC. Amino acid sequence: CASSLASWSSSYNEQFF.

The chain joins TRBV5-6 to TRBJ2-5, with 11 bases matching TRBD2. Germline V CDR1 and CDR2: SGHDT, YYEEEE. The CDR3 extends over 15 amino acids. V shed 6 bases, J shed 4 bases, and the junction held 8 bases outside the gene matches. CDR3 bases: TGTGCCAGCACCCTACTAGCGGGAGCGGCAGAGACCCAGTACTTC. It codes for CASTLLAGAAETQYF.

This clone appeared a single time. This chain uses TRBV4-3 with TRBJ1-2, with D possibly matching TRBD1 (6 bases). Trimming cost V 1 base and J 4 bases, with 13 bases left between them. The CDR3 sequence is 15 residues long. Germline V gene lookup returns CDR1 LGHNA and CDR2 YSLEER. CDR3 region: CASSQGTVNFYGYTF. CDR3 DNA: TGCGCCAGCAGCCAAGGGACAGTAAATTTCTATGGCTACACCTTC.

The chain employs TRBV5-1 and TRBJ1-2; D may be TRBD1 (5 bases). The CDR3 contains 12 residues. CDR1 is SGHRS, CDR2 YFSETQ, per germline. V was clipped by 9 bases and J by 6 bases, with 15 bases between them. DNA of the CDR3: TGCGCCACCCGGGGCAGGGAGGATGGCTACACCTTC. Translation gives CATRGREDGYTF.

This chain uses TRBV28 with TRBJ1-1; D unresolved. V was clipped by 6 bases and J by 6 bases, with 14 bases between them. In germline, CDR1 is MDHEN, CDR2 SYDVKM. This CDR3 comprises 13 residues. The CDR3 here is CASRSGNGAEAFF. The CDR3, as DNA: TGTGCCAGCAGGTCCGGGAATGGGGCTGAAGCTTTCTTT.

This clone was counted only a few times. The J gene is TRBJ1-2, the V gene TRBV5-1; TRBD1 matches at 7 bases. The V gene end was trimmed by 5 bases and the J gene end by 6 bases; junction bases not matched to a gene: 7. The length of the CDR3 is 13 residues. The germline gives CDR1 SGHRS, CDR2 YFSETQ. The CDR3 region has the DNA TGCGCCAGCAGTTCTGGACAGGCCGATGGCTACACCTTC. Its protein product is CASSSGQADGYTF.

This chain uses TRBV7-9 with TRBJ1-4; 8 nucleotides agree with TRBD1. The J segment lost 4 bases and the V segment lost 5 bases, leaving 6 bases of the junction unmatched. The length of the CDR3 is 15 residues. CDR1 is SEHNR and CDR2 is FQNEAQ in the germline V gene (reference sequence). The CDR3 is CASSPGQGINEKLFF. The CDR3 nucleotides read TGTGCCAGCAGCCCCGGACAGGGCATTAATGAAAAACTGTTTTTT.

The V call is TRBV2, the J call TRBJ1-4, with D perhaps matching TRBD1 (6 bases). The CDR3 consists of 16 residues. Germline CDR1 and CDR2: SNHLY and FYNNEI. V was shortened by 6 bases and J by 0 bases, with 14 bases between the two germline ends. The CDR3 DNA is TGTGCCAGCAGCATGGCAGGGGCAGCAACTAATGAAAAACTGTTTTTT. This translates into CASSMAGAATNEKLFF.

V and J are TRBV9 and TRBJ2-7; possibly TRBD2 for D (6 bases). V shed 3 bases and J shed 8 bases, with 9 bases lying between them. The CDR3 length is 11 residues. The germline CDR1 and CDR2 sequences are SGDLS and YYNGEE. DNA of the CDR3: TGTGCCAGCAGCGGGGAGGACCAGCAGTACTTC. Protein product: CASSGEDQQYF.

The rearrangement uses TRBV5-1 and TRBJ2-7, with 8 bases matching TRBD2. The CDR3 runs 15 residues. The trim removed 0 bases at V and 0 bases at J, leaving 2 bases unmatched. CDR1 is SGHRS, CDR2 YFSETQ, per germline. The CDR3 loop is CASSLGREASYEQYF. The CDR3 coding sequence is TGCGCCAGCAGCTTGGGGCGGGAGGCCTCCTACGAGCAGTACTTC.

CDR3 nucleotides: TGTGCCAGCACCGGGACAGGGAGTCTTTATAACACTGAAGCTTTCTTT. Translated: CASTGTGSLYNTEAFF. J is TRBJ1-1 and V is TRBV5-6; TRBD1 matches at 9 bases. V shed 6 bases, J shed 2 bases, and the junction held 11 bases outside the gene matches. From germline, CDR1 is SGHDT and CDR2 YYEEEE. The CDR3 length is 16 residues.